This T cell receptor (beta chain) was obtained from a study of cytomegalovirus exposure and HLA in healthy donors. Primers: 60 Vbeta forward and 13 Jbeta reverse. Assay used: immunoSEQ multiplex PCR; TCRdb lists only in-frame clones, some missing. The table has hundreds of thousands of clones, more than 60% seen once. The CDR3 totals 14 residues. The germline CDR1 and CDR2 sequences are SGDLS and YYNGEE. The V end was cut by 8 bases, the J end by 6 bases, with 19 bases between. The V and J genes are TRBV9 and TRBJ2-3; the D gene is possibly TRBD2 (6 bases). Material: PBMCs. This sequence originates from a man between 35 and 55 years old in good health and CMV-seronegative. The DNA of the CDR3 is TGTGCCAGTACCTCGTACGCTAGCGCTGATACGCAGTATTTT. Translating it yields CASTSYASADTQYF.